The TCR beta chain described here comes from a study of Graves' ophthalmopathy and Graves' hyperthyroidism. Thyroid ultrasound, orbital computed tomography, TRAb, serum thyroxine and clinical symptoms formed the basis of diagnosis. Per germline, CDR1 LNHDA and CDR2 SQIVND (reference sequence). The V and J ends lost 7 bases and 0 bases respectively, with 13 bases between them. This CDR3 comprises 15 residues. The authors amplified TCR beta CDR3 regions, and they did so from RNA transcripts for repertoire sequencing. HTBI-primed first-round RT-PCR preceded second-round multiplex PCR. TCRdb reanalysed the multiplex PCR reads using MiXCR and keeps one entry per CDR3 protein. Among around 1.1 million distinct CDR3 sequences listed, approximately 35% were seen once.

V gene TRBV19 combines with J gene TRBJ1-3; D possibly corresponds to TRBD1 (6 bases). The material sequenced was peripheral blood or thyroid tissue (not recorded which). The sequence was collected from an adult man with Graves' hyperthyroidism. The CDR3 DNA is TGTGCCAGTATGGGATGGACAGTCTCTGGAAACACCATATATTTT. The encoded protein is CASMGWTVSGNTIYF.